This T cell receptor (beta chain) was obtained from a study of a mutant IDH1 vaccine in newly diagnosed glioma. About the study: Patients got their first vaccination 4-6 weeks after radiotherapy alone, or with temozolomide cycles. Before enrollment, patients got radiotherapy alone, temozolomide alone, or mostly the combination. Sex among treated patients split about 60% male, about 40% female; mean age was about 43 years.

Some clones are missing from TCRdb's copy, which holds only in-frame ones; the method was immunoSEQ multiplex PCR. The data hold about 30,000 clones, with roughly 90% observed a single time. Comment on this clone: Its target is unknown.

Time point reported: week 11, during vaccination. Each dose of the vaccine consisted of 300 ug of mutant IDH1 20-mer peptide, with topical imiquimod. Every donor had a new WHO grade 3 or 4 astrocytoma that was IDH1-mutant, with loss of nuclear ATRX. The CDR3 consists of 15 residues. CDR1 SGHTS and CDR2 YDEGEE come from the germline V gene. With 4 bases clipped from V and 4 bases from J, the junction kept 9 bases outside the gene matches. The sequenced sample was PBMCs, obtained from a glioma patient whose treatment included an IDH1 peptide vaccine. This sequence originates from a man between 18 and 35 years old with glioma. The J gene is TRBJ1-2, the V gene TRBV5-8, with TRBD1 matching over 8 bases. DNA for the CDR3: TGTGCCAGCAGCCCTGGACAGGGTATTGTCTATGGCTACACCTTC. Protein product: CASSPGQGIVYGYTF.